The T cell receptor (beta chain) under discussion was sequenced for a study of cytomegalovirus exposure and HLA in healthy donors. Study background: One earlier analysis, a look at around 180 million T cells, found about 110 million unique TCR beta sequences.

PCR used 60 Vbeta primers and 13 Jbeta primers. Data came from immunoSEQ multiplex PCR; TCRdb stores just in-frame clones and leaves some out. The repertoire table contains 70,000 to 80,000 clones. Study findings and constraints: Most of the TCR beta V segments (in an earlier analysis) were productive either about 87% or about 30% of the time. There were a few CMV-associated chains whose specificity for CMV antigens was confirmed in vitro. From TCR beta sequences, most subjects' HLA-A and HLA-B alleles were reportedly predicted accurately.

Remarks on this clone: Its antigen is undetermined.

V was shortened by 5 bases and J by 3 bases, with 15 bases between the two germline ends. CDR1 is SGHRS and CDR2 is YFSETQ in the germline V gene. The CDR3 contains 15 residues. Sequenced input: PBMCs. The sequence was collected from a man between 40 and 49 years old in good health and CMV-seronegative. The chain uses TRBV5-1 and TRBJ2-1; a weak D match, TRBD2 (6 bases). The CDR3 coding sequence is TGCGCCAGCAGACGGGACTCGAACCTCTACAATGAGCAGTTCTTC. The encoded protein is CASRRDSNLYNEQFF.